What follows is one TCR beta chain and its context. No antigen is known for it. Trimming removed 8 bases at V and 4 bases at J, with 11 bases between. Germline V gene data show CDR1 as LNHDA and CDR2 as SQIVND (reference sequence). CDR3 length: 13 residues. This sample is drawn from a study of cytomegalovirus exposure and HLA in healthy donors. Study-level background: When 398 donors were genotyped, roughly 82% of them were found to fall in the Caucasian-associated ancestry cluster. Study-level findings and limits: The CMV antigen specificity of three CMV-associated chains was confirmed through in vitro analysis. In a later analysis, TCR association rates varied by HLA locus: DRB1 most, HLA-C fewest.

It was with 60 Vbeta and 13 Jbeta primers that the PCR ran. Generated by immunoSEQ multiplex PCR, the TCRdb table keeps only in-frame clones and is missing some. Of 110,000 to 150,000 clones listed, 75% to 80% are singletons. The genes are TRBV19 and TRBJ2-2, with TRBD2 as a possible D gene (6 bases). This receptor was identified in a woman in her 30s in good health and CMV-seronegative. The sample consisted of PBMCs. CDR3 sequence: CASATAGTGELFF. For the CDR3, the DNA is TGTGCCAGTGCGACAGCGGGCACCGGGGAGCTGTTTTTT.